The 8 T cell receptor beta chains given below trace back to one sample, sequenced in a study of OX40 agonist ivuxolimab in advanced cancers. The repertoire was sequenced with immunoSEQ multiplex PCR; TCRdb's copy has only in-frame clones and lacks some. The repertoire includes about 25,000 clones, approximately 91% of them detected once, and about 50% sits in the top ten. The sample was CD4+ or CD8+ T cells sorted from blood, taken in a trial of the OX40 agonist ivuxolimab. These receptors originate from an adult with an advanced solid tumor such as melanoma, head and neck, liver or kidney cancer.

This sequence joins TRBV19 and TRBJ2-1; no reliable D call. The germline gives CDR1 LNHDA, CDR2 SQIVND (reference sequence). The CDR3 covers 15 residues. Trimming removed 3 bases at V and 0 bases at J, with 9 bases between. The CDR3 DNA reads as TGTGCCAGTAGTATTATACGAAGCTCCTACAATGAGCAGTTCTTC. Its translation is CASSIIRSSYNEQFF.

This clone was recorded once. The CDR3 is CASSDAGNTIYF. CDR3 in DNA: TGTGCCAGCAGTGACGCTGGAAACACCATATATTTT. The V and J genes are TRBV6-1 and TRBJ1-3, with D unclear. Trimming left V 3 bases short and J 2 bases short, with 2 bases between. The CDR3 is 12 residues long. The germline CDR1 and CDR2 sequences are MNHNS and SASEGT.

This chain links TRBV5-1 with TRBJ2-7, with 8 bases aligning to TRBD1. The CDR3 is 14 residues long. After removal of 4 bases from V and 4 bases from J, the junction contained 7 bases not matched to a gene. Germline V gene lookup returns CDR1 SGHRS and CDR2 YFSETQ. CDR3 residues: CASSPGTGEYEQYF. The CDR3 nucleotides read TGCGCCAGCAGCCCCGGGACAGGCGAATACGAGCAGTACTTC.

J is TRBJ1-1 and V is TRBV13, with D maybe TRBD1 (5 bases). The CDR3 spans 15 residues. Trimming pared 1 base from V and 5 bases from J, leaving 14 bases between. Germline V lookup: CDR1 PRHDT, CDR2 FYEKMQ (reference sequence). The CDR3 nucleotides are TGTGCCAGCAGCTTAGTCGGGGGAAGGCGGACTGAAGCTTTCTTT. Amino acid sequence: CASSLVGGRRTEAFF.

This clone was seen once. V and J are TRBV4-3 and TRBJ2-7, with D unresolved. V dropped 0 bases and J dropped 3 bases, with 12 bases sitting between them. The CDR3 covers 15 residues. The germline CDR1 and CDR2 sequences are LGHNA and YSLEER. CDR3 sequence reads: CASSQEERQLYEQYF. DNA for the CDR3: TGCGCCAGCAGCCAAGAAGAGCGCCAACTCTACGAGCAGTACTTC.

CDR3 amino acids: CASSLERSYSYNEQFF. DNA of the CDR3: TGTGCCAGCAGCTTGGAGCGGAGCTACTCCTACAATGAGCAGTTCTTC. This chain uses TRBV5-4 with TRBJ2-1; possibly TRBD2 for D (5 bases). This CDR3 is 16 amino acids long. V was cut by 0 bases and J by 0 bases, with 10 bases left in between. Germline V gene lookup returns CDR1 SGHNT and CDR2 YYREEE (reference sequence).

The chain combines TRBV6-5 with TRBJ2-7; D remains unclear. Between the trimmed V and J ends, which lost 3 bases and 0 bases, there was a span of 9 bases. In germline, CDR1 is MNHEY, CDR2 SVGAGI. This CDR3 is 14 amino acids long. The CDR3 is CASSYSTSSYEQYF. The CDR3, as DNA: TGTGCCAGCAGTTATAGCACGAGCTCCTACGAGCAGTACTTC.

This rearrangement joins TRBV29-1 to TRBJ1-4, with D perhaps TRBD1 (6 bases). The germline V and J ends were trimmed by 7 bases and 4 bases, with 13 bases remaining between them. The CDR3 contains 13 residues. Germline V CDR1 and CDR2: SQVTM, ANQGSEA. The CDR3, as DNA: TGCAGCGCCGAGGGGGATGGTAATGAAAAACTGTTTTTT. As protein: CSAEGDGNEKLFF.